The entry that follows covers one T cell receptor (beta chain) sequence. The sample is drawn from a study of T-cell reconstitution after alpha-beta-depleted transplantation in children. J was trimmed by 8 bases and V by 5 bases; bases with no gene match: 1. CDR1 and CDR2 (germline): SGHAT, FQNNGV. CDR3 size: 12 residues. Unique molecular identifiers were used in preparing the TCRbeta library. MiXCR, run by TCRdb on the PCR reads, gives a single entry per CDR3 protein. There are about 500,000 distinct CDR3 sequences in the sample; around a third occur only once, and 2.4% lies in the top ten. This specimen consisted of PBMCs from the stem cell graft donor, obtained from the stem cell graft. The TCR originated in a human donor who donated a stem cell graft to a child with aplastic anemia. The chain has TRBV11-2 and TRBJ1-4; 8 nucleotides match TRBD1. DNA for the CDR3: TGTGCCAGCAGCCCAGGGGGCGAAAAACTGTTTTTT. Translation gives CASSPGGEKLFF. Full variable domain (remainder filled in from reference TRBV11-2 and TRBJ1-4): EAGVAQSPRYKIIEKRQSVAFWCNPISGHATLYWYQQILGQGPKLLIQFQNNGVVDDSQLPKDRFSAERLKGVDSTLKIQPAKLEDSAVYLCASSPGGEKLFFGSGTQLSVL.